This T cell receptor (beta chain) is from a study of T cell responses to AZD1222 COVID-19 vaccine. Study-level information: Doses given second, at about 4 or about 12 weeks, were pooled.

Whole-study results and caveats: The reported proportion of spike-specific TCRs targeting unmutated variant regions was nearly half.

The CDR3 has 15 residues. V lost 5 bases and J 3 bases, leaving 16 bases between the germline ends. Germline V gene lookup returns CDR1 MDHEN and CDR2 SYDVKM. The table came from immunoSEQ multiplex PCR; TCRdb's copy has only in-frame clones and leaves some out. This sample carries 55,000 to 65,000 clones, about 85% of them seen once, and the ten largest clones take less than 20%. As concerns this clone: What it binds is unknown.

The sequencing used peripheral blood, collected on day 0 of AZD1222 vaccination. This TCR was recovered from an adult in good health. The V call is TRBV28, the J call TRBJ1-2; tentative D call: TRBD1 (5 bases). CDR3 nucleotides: TGTGCCAGCAGTGTCCCGAGGAGAGGGGACTATGGCTACACCTTC. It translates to CASSVPRRGDYGYTF.